One sample yielded the 31 T cell receptor beta chains listed below, sequenced in a study of blood T cell repertoires in COVID-19. The data were produced by immunoSEQ multiplex PCR, yet TCRdb's version contains in-frame clones alone and is incomplete. Seen here are 150,000 to 200,000 clones, over 60% observed once, and the top ten hold 7% to 9%. The sequenced sample consisted of peripheral blood. The receptors stem from a man between 60 and 75 years old with acute or convalescent COVID-19.

The genes are TRBV27 and TRBJ2-2; D is perhaps TRBD2 (5 bases). Trimming took off 3 bases at V and 3 bases at J, with 8 bases between the two ends. The germline gives CDR1 MNHEY, CDR2 SMNVEV (reference sequence). The CDR3 is 14 amino acids. The CDR3: CASSFSRDTGELFF. The CDR3 coding sequence is TGTGCCAGCAGTTTCTCGCGGGACACCGGGGAGCTGTTTTTT.

The chain employs TRBV6-5 and TRBJ1-4, with D tentatively TRBD1 (6 bases). The CDR3 consists of 16 residues. In germline, CDR1 is MNHEY, CDR2 SVGAGI. With 0 bases removed from V and 6 bases from J, the gap between germline ends came to 14 bases. The CDR3 region has the DNA TGTGCCAGCAGTTACTCTCCAGGGGCCTTGGATGAAAAACTGTTTTTT. This codes for CASSYSPGALDEKLFF.

The chain has TRBV2 and TRBJ2-7; 8 positions agree with TRBD2. Germline V CDR1 and CDR2: SNHLY, FYNNEI. Trimming at V came to 2 bases and at J to 9 bases, leaving 12 bases not matched to a gene. The CDR3 totals 15 residues. The CDR3 loop reads CASSESDSTLAGQYF. CDR3 nucleotides: TGTGCCAGCAGTGAATCAGACAGTACCCTAGCGGGGCAGTACTTC.

V usage is TRBV24-1 and J usage is TRBJ2-4; TRBD1 matches at 9 bases. V was clipped by 4 bases and J by 12 bases; unmatched bases: 6. The germline V gene has CDR1 KGHDR and CDR2 SFDVKD. CDR3 length: 13 residues. CDR3 in amino acids: CATSEQDRGPQYF. Here the CDR3 DNA reads TGTGCCACCAGTGAACAGGACAGGGGCCCTCAGTACTTC.

V and J are TRBV25-1 and TRBJ1-3; 9 positions match TRBD1. Trimming at V came to 7 bases and at J to 3 bases, leaving 10 bases not matched to a gene. Germline V gene lookup returns CDR1 MGHDK and CDR2 SYGVNS. CDR3 length equals 16 residues. CDR3 in DNA: TGTGCCAGCATGATATCGGGACAGGGATATGGAAACACCATATATTTT. This translates into CASMISGQGYGNTIYF.

The genes are TRBV24-1 and TRBJ2-1; D uncertain. V was shortened by 3 bases and J by 4 bases, with 9 bases between the two germline ends. CDR1 and CDR2 from the germline V gene are KGHDR and SFDVKD. This CDR3 is 14 amino acids long. This chain's CDR3 is CATSDLSTYNEQFF. CDR3 DNA: TGTGCCACCAGTGATCTCTCGACTTACAATGAGCAGTTCTTC.

The V gene is TRBV9, the J gene TRBJ1-5; no reliable D call. The ends were cut back, 4 bases at V and 2 bases at J, with 10 bases in the middle. CDR1 SGDLS and CDR2 YYNGEE come from the germline V gene. CDR3 length equals 14 residues. CDR3 residues: CASSREGGNQPQHF. Here the CDR3 DNA reads TGTGCCAGCAGCCGCGAGGGTGGCAATCAGCCCCAGCATTTT.

This clone came up a few times. The chain employs TRBV5-1 and TRBJ1-2; a weak D match, TRBD1 (6 bases). Trimming removed 3 bases from V and 6 bases from J, with 15 bases in between. From germline, CDR1 is SGHRS and CDR2 YFSETQ. CDR3 length: 14 residues. Here the CDR3 DNA reads TGCGCCAGCAGCTCTTTCCAGGGGTTGGATGGCTACACCTTC. The encoded protein is CASSSFQGLDGYTF. The whole variable domain, remainder taken from reference TRBV5-1 and TRBJ1-2, is KAGVTQTPRYLIKTRGQQVTLSCSPISGHRSVSWYQQTPGQGLQFLFEYFSETQRNKGNFPGRFSGRQFSNSRSEMNVSTLELGDSALYLCASSSFQGLDGYTFGSGTRLTVV.

V usage is TRBV28 and J usage is TRBJ1-2, with 8 bases identical to TRBD1. There are 14 residues in the CDR3. V was clipped by 2 bases and J by 4 bases; unmatched bases: 3. The germline V gene has CDR1 MDHEN and CDR2 SYDVKM. The CDR3 region has the DNA TGTGCCAGCAGTTTAGGACAGGGCCTCTATGGCTACACCTTC. Its protein is CASSLGQGLYGYTF.

V and J are TRBV9 and TRBJ2-5; 8 nucleotides agree with TRBD1. The V gene end was trimmed by 3 bases and the J gene end by 4 bases; junction bases not matched to a gene: 11. Germline V gene lookup returns CDR1 SGDLS and CDR2 YYNGEE. The CDR3 extends over 16 amino acids. Written as DNA, the CDR3 is TGTGCCAGCAGCGCTGGCGGACAGGGCTTTGCAGAGACCCAGTACTTC. Amino acid sequence: CASSAGGQGFAETQYF.

This clone has only one observation. This sequence joins TRBV4-1 and TRBJ2-1; TRBD1 is a possible D gene (6 bases). V dropped 4 bases and J dropped 5 bases, with 12 bases sitting between them. The germline V gene encodes CDR1 MGHRA and CDR2 YSYEKL. CDR3 length: 14 amino acids. CDR3 DNA sequence: TGCGCCAGCAGCCCAGCGGACAGTAACAATGAGCAGTTCTTC. Its protein product is CASSPADSNNEQFF.

This clone has a single count. The rearrangement joins TRBV13 to TRBJ2-5; 10 positions match TRBD2. CDR3 length: 17 residues. J was trimmed by 4 bases and V by 4 bases; bases with no gene match: 12. Per germline, CDR1 PRHDT and CDR2 FYEKMQ (reference sequence). The CDR3 reads CASSSHLSGGRGETQYF. CDR3 in DNA: TGTGCCAGCAGCTCCCACCTTAGCGGGGGGCGAGGAGAGACCCAGTACTTC.

The chain joins TRBV9 to TRBJ1-1; tentative D call: TRBD1 (5 bases). Germline CDR1 reads SGDLS; CDR2 reads YYNGEE. The CDR3 totals 14 residues. V lost 3 bases, J lost 1 base, and 10 bases lay in between. The CDR3 is CASSGSTGNTEAFF. DNA of the CDR3: TGTGCCAGCAGCGGATCAACAGGGAACACTGAAGCTTTCTTT. Full variable domain (outside the CDR3, taken from reference TRBV9 and TRBJ1-1): DSGVTQTPKHLITATGQRVTLRCSPRSGDLSVYWYQQSLDQGLQFLIQYYNGEERAKGNILERFSAQQFPDLHSELNLSSLELGDSALYFCASSGSTGNTEAFFGQGTRLTVV.

V is TRBV12-3 or TRBV12-4 and J is TRBJ2-5; the match to TRBD2 covers 7 bases. This CDR3 has 12 amino acids. The junction had 6 bases not matched to a gene; V was cut back by 6 bases and J by 8 bases. CDR3 sequence: CASSLGGGTQYF. The CDR3 DNA reads TGTGCCAGCAGCCTAGGCGGGGGAACCCAGTACTTC.

The gene calls are TRBV30 and TRBJ1-3, with D uncertain. CDR1 GTSNPN and CDR2 SVGIG come from the germline V gene (reference sequence). The V end was cut by 7 bases, the J end by 2 bases, with 9 bases between. The CDR3 contains 12 residues. The chain's CDR3 is CAFGSAGNTIYF. The CDR3 DNA sequence: TGTGCCTTCGGTAGTGCTGGAAACACCATATATTTT.

This clone was observed a handful of times. The V gene is TRBV6-5, the J gene TRBJ2-5; D is uncertain. This CDR3 spans 15 amino acids. Germline assignment: CDR1 MNHEY and CDR2 SVGAGI. The ends were cut back, 4 bases at V and 0 bases at J, with 12 bases in the middle. The CDR3 is CASSSPTEYQETQYF. The CDR3 DNA reads as TGTGCCAGCAGTTCCCCCACCGAGTACCAAGAGACCCAGTACTTC.

The gene calls are TRBV6-2 or TRBV6-3 and TRBJ1-1; no clear D. CDR3 length: 13 residues. The V and J ends lost 1 base and 1 base respectively, with 4 bases between them. From germline, CDR1 is MNHEY and CDR2 SVGEGT. CDR3 nucleotide sequence: TGTGCCAGCAGTTACTATCAGAACACTGAAGCTTTCTTT. Translated: CASSYYQNTEAFF.

This chain uses TRBV4-2 with TRBJ1-6; 9 bases line up with TRBD1. V lost 2 bases to trimming and J lost 7 bases; unmatched junction nucleotides: 12. Germline loops: CDR1 LGHNA, CDR2 YNFKEQ. The CDR3 consists of 18 residues. CDR3: CASSQNPTGGARNSPLHF. CDR3 DNA sequence: TGTGCCAGCAGCCAAAACCCAACAGGGGGCGCGCGGAATTCACCCCTCCACTTT.

The rearrangement joins TRBV6-1 to TRBJ1-2, with 8 bases aligning to TRBD1. CDR1 MNHNS and CDR2 SASEGT come from the germline V gene. With 3 bases clipped from V and 2 bases from J, the junction kept 5 bases outside the gene matches. The CDR3 contains 15 residues. Here the CDR3 reads CASSEGGTGNYGYTF. CDR3 sequence (DNA): TGTGCCAGCAGTGAGGGGGGGACAGGAAACTATGGCTACACCTTC.

V usage is TRBV15 and J usage is TRBJ1-3; no reliable D call. Trimming took off 0 bases at V and 0 bases at J, with 6 bases between the two ends. The CDR3 runs 15 residues. The germline CDR1 and CDR2 sequences are LNHNV and YYDKDF (reference sequence). The CDR3 is CATSRDASSGNTIYF. In DNA form, the CDR3 reads TGTGCCACCAGCAGAGACGCGAGCTCTGGAAACACCATATATTTT.

The rearrangement joins TRBV5-1 to TRBJ2-1; D is unresolved. Trimming removed 0 bases at V and 4 bases at J, with 8 bases between. Germline-derived CDR1 and CDR2 are SGHRS and YFSETQ. This CDR3 has 14 amino acids. CDR3 region: CASSLAATYNEQFF. CDR3 in DNA: TGCGCCAGCAGCTTGGCTGCGACATACAATGAGCAGTTCTTC.

This rearrangement joins TRBV6-5 to TRBJ1-2; D call uncertain. Germline lookup yields CDR1 MNHEY and CDR2 SVGAGI. The CDR3 extends over 13 amino acids. V was cut by 2 bases and J by 3 bases, with 7 bases left in between. The CDR3 DNA follows: TGTGCCAGCAGTTACGGTCGGGACTATGGCTACACCTTC. Amino acid sequence: CASSYGRDYGYTF.

This chain connects TRBV5-1 to TRBJ2-5; tentatively, D is TRBD1 (6 bases). Germline CDR1 and CDR2: SGHRS and YFSETQ. This CDR3 is 15 amino acids long. V gave up 1 base and J gave up 9 bases, with 19 bases separating them. This chain's CDR3 is CASSLRLSTHRAQYF. DNA for the CDR3: TGCGCCAGCAGCTTGCGTTTGAGTACGCACAGGGCCCAGTACTTC.

The sample holds a few counts of this clone. Different DNA sequences within this sample yield the same CDR3. This chain connects TRBV11-3 to TRBJ2-5; 12 bases are shared with TRBD2. J lost 2 bases, V lost 4 bases, and 2 bases had no gene match. CDR1 is SGHNT and CDR2 is YENEEA in the germline V gene. The CDR3 is 15 residues long. DNA for the CDR3: TGTGCCAGCAGCTCTGGACTAGCGGGGCAAGAGACCCAGTACTTC. Translating gives CASSSGLAGQETQYF.

This chain joins TRBV25-1 and TRBJ2-3, with TRBD2 matching 7 bases. Germline assignment: CDR1 MGHDK and CDR2 SYGVNS. The CDR3 runs to 15 residues. Trimming cost V 4 bases and J 5 bases; bases outside gene matches: 9. CDR3 sequence: CASSVPTGGRDTQYF. The CDR3 region has the DNA TGTGCCAGCAGTGTCCCGACGGGGGGAAGAGATACGCAGTATTTT.

J is TRBJ2-5 and V is TRBV5-1; possibly TRBD2 for D (5 bases). The germline V gene has CDR1 SGHRS and CDR2 YFSETQ. Trimming removed 2 bases from V and 7 bases from J, with 15 bases in between. This CDR3 has 14 amino acids. CDR3: CASSFEHSGGTQYF. The DNA of the CDR3 is TGCGCCAGCAGCTTCGAACACTCAGGAGGGACCCAGTACTTC.

The V and J genes are TRBV6-1 and TRBJ1-6; 7 bases are shared with TRBD1. V was clipped by 2 bases and J by 6 bases; unmatched bases: 13. Germline V gene sequence: CDR1 MNHNS, CDR2 SASEGT. The length of the CDR3 is 18 residues. The chain's CDR3 is CASSERVLGQRTNSPLHF. As DNA, the CDR3 is TGTGCCAGCAGTGAAAGGGTGTTGGGACAGAGGACTAATTCACCCCTCCACTTT.

This clone was detected once. The chain carries TRBV5-8 and TRBJ2-3, with TRBD1 matching 7 bases. Germline V gene lookup returns CDR1 SGHTS and CDR2 YDEGEE. The CDR3 runs to 15 residues. V lost 3 bases, J lost 1 base, and 5 bases stayed unmatched. The CDR3 spells CASSSAGTGTDTQYF. The CDR3 DNA sequence: TGTGCCAGCAGCTCTGCCGGGACAGGCACAGATACGCAGTATTTT.

The chain carries TRBV11-3 and TRBJ2-2; D is possibly TRBD1 (6 bases). The CDR3 has 13 amino acids. V lost 5 bases, J lost 6 bases, and 10 bases lay in between. Germline CDR1 reads SGHNT; CDR2 reads YENEEA. This CDR3 is CASSAGVSGELFF. The CDR3 DNA is TGTGCCAGCAGCGCAGGGGTTTCCGGGGAGCTGTTTTTT.

This rearrangement joins TRBV7-9 to TRBJ2-5, with 7 bases aligning to TRBD1. Germline CDR1 reads SEHNR; CDR2 reads FQNEAQ (reference sequence). The CDR3 length is 14 residues. The V gene end was trimmed by 3 bases and the J gene end by 5 bases; junction bases not matched to a gene: 6. The CDR3 DNA reads as TGTGCCAGCAGCTTTCGACAGGGATTTGAGACCCAGTACTTC. Encoded protein: CASSFRQGFETQYF.

The chain couples TRBV29-1 to TRBJ2-4; 10 bases line up with TRBD1. This CDR3 spans 17 amino acids. Germline CDR1 is SQVTM and CDR2 is ANQGSEA. V gave up 2 bases and J gave up 0 bases; unmatched junction bases: 7. CDR3 DNA: TGCAGCGTTGAATTCTTGGACAGGGGGAAAGCCAAAAACATTCAGTACTTC. This encodes CSVEFLDRGKAKNIQYF.